This T cell receptor (beta chain) came from a study of cytomegalovirus exposure and HLA in healthy donors. The table lists this clone with a count of one. No antigen is known for it. The CDR3 totals 13 residues. The V and J ends lost 6 bases and 5 bases respectively, with 10 bases between them. CDR1 is MNHNS and CDR2 is SASEGT in the germline V gene. Notes on the study in general: Later, an analysis showed that TCR beta chains associated with HLA were more clonally expanded than others that were equally common. Rare TCR sequences dominated, though some public TCRs recurred in many donors. As was reported, the classifier diagnosed cytomegalovirus status with high specificity and sensitivity. Researchers reported from a later analysis that most CMV-associated TCR beta chains appeared HLA-restricted.

PCR was performed using 60 Vbeta and 13 Jbeta primers. TCRdb keeps only in-frame clones here, not all; method: immunoSEQ multiplex PCR. Of about 180,000 clones listed, roughly 80% are singletons. This rearrangement joins TRBV6-1 to TRBJ1-4; no clear D gene. The receptor was derived from a male donor in good health and CMV-seronegative. The sequenced sample was PBMCs. CDR3: CASREGLNEKLFF. In DNA form, the CDR3 reads TGTGCCAGCAGAGAGGGTCTAAATGAAAAACTGTTTTTT.